The 31 T cell receptor beta chains below all came from one sample that was sequenced in a study of T cells in Graves' hyperthyroidism and ophthalmopathy. Researchers took RNA transcripts and amplified the TCR beta CDR3 regions from them. An initial round of RT-PCR targeting the TCR CDR3 relied on the HTBI primer set. Via MiXCR, TCRdb re-called the multiplex PCR reads, giving one row per CDR3 protein. The data hold some 360,000 distinct CDR3 sequences, with 15% to 20% observed a single time. Sequenced: blood. All receptors derive from a woman aged 40 to 50 with Graves' ophthalmopathy.

This clonotype was seen many times. Here the CDR3 DNA reads TGCGCCAGCAGCCGAAGTGGACTAGCGGGAGCTGAGACCCAGTACTTC. Protein: CASSRSGLAGAETQYF. This chain connects TRBV4-1 to TRBJ2-5, with 13 nucleotides matching TRBD2. The trim removed 4 bases at V and 5 bases at J, leaving 7 bases unmatched. The V gene's germline CDR1 is MGHRA and CDR2 YSYEKL. This CDR3 contains 16 residues.

This clonotype was detected many times. The V gene is TRBV6-1, the J gene TRBJ1-5, with D uncertain. V was shortened by 1 base and J by 0 bases, with 7 bases between the two germline ends. CDR1 is MNHNS and CDR2 is SASEGT in the germline V gene. The CDR3 consists of 15 residues. The CDR3 reads CASSEVGFSNQPQHF. The CDR3 nucleotides are TGTGCCAGCAGTGAAGTTGGATTTAGCAATCAGCCCCAGCATTTT.

V gene TRBV12-3 or TRBV12-4 combines with J gene TRBJ2-7, with 7 bases that match TRBD1. Losses at the gene ends were 6 bases for V and 5 bases for J; bases not matched to a gene: 7. The CDR3 spans 13 residues. The CDR3 nucleotides are TGTGCCAGCAGCCGATGGACAGGAGACGAGCAGTACTTC. This sequence encodes CASSRWTGDEQYF.

This clonotype was seen ten or more times. This chain connects TRBV6-5 to TRBJ2-5, with 9 positions matching TRBD2. The junction had 13 bases not matched to a gene; V was cut back by 6 bases and J by 5 bases. This CDR3 spans 16 amino acids. The germline V gene has CDR1 MNHEY and CDR2 SVGAGI. As DNA, the CDR3 is TGTGCCAGCAGCGGATTTAGCGGGGGAGGCCGGGAGACCCAGTACTTC. It specifies CASSGFSGGGRETQYF.

This clonotype has at least ten counts. CDR3 nucleotides: TGTGCCAGTAGTCGATGGAAGGACTCTGGAAACACCATATATTTT. This sequence encodes CASSRWKDSGNTIYF. The chain uses TRBV19 and TRBJ1-3; no definite D call. Germline CDR1 is LNHDA and CDR2 is SQIVND (reference sequence). The CDR3 contains 15 residues. Trimming stripped 5 bases from V and 0 bases from J, with 11 bases between. Filled out from reference TRBV19 and TRBJ1-3, the complete variable domain reads DGGITQSPKYLFRKEGQNVTLSCEQNLNHDAMYWYRQDPGQGLRLIYYSQIVNDFQKGDIAEGYSVSREKKESFPLTVTSAQKNPTAFYLCASSRWKDSGNTIYFGEGSWLTVV.

This clonotype occurred many times. The V call is TRBV28, the J call TRBJ2-7; possibly TRBD1 for D (6 bases). V was clipped by 6 bases and J by 5 bases, with 17 bases between them. This CDR3 spans 14 amino acids. CDR1 and CDR2 (germline): MDHEN, SYDVKM. The CDR3 protein is CASRRDTAGHEQYF. CDR3 nucleotide sequence: TGTGCCAGCAGACGGGACACGGCTGGTCACGAGCAGTACTTC.

In this sample, this clonotype turned up many times. The chain carries TRBV7-9 and TRBJ2-5, with D possibly being TRBD1 or TRBD2 (5 bases each). V was pared by 2 bases and J by 5 bases, with 12 bases between. The CDR3 runs 14 residues. Germline assignment: CDR1 SEHNR and CDR2 FQNEAQ (reference sequence). The CDR3 nucleotides read TGTGCCAGCAGCTTACCCAGGGACGGGGAGACCCAGTACTTC. Encoded protein: CASSLPRDGETQYF.

This clonotype was detected many times. V gene TRBV11-2 combines with J gene TRBJ2-7; D gene ambiguous. This CDR3 has 13 residues. V was cut by 0 bases and J by 8 bases, with 11 bases left in between. Germline loops: CDR1 SGHAT, CDR2 FQNNGV. The CDR3 is CASSLDVGPKQYF. CDR3 nucleotide sequence: TGTGCCAGCAGCTTAGATGTCGGCCCCAAGCAGTACTTC.

This clonotype was seen repeatedly, ten times or more. The chain combines TRBV3-1 with TRBJ2-4, with D perhaps matching TRBD1 (7 bases). The germline V and J ends were trimmed by 2 bases and 8 bases, with 10 bases remaining between them. The CDR3 spans 13 residues. Germline CDR1 is LGHDT and CDR2 is YNNKEL (reference sequence). The CDR3 coding sequence is TGTGCCAGCAGCCAAACAGGGGAGGACATTCAGTACTTC. Translated, it gives CASSQTGEDIQYF.

The V and J genes are TRBV2 and TRBJ2-5; possible D gene TRBD1, 6 bases. Germline lookup yields CDR1 SNHLY and CDR2 FYNNEI. This CDR3 is 14 amino acids long. Trimming removed 6 bases from V and 1 base from J, with 12 bases in between. CDR3 nucleotide sequence: TGTGCCAGCAGGTGGACAGTGGCCCAAGAGACCCAGTACTTC. Protein: CASRWTVAQETQYF.

This clonotype was seen many times. The V call is TRBV12-3 or TRBV12-4, the J call TRBJ2-7, with a tentative D call TRBD2 (5 bases). V gave up 5 bases and J gave up 3 bases, with 14 bases separating them. The CDR3 length is 14 residues. In DNA, the CDR3 is TGTGCCAGCAGTCGAGGACCAGCGGTCTACGAGCAGTACTTC. It codes for CASSRGPAVYEQYF.

This chain connects TRBV12-3 or TRBV12-4 to TRBJ2-7; 15 bases are shared with TRBD2. The trim removed 4 bases at V and 2 bases at J, leaving 3 bases unmatched. There are 16 residues in the CDR3. The CDR3 region is CASSSRTSGRAYEQYF. As DNA, the CDR3 is TGTGCCAGCAGTTCAAGGACTAGCGGGAGGGCCTACGAGCAGTACTTC.

V gene TRBV5-1 combines with J gene TRBJ1-1; D is possibly TRBD1 (5 bases). Trimming took 2 bases from V and 1 from J, leaving 15 bases between them. Germline lookup yields CDR1 SGHRS and CDR2 YFSETQ. The CDR3 is made up of 16 amino acids. Here the CDR3 reads CASSFQYTGQNTEAFF. DNA of the CDR3: TGCGCCAGCAGCTTTCAGTACACAGGTCAGAACACTGAAGCTTTCTTT.

This clonotype was detected only a few times. With a much larger clone just one base away, this may be a read error. The chain joins TRBV20-1 to TRBJ2-7; 8 bases agree with TRBD2. CDR3 length: 18 residues. Per germline, CDR1 DFQATT and CDR2 SNEGSKA (reference sequence). Unmatched junction bases numbered 19, after V lost 0 bases and J lost 6 bases. The CDR3 nucleotides read TGCAGTGCTAGAGATGAGAGCGGGAGATCTATGATTACCTGCGAGCAGTACTTC. It codes for CSARDESGRSMITCEQYF.

This chain uses TRBV2 with TRBJ2-7, with 10 positions matching TRBD2. CDR1 is SNHLY, CDR2 FYNNEI, per germline. The junction had 3 bases not matched to a gene; V was cut back by 9 bases and J by 4 bases. The CDR3 is made up of 12 amino acids. CDR3 loop: CASMTSGYEQYF. The CDR3 DNA reads TGTGCCAGTATGACTAGCGGGTACGAGCAGTACTTC.

This clonotype was detected many times. The chain recombines TRBV6-2 or TRBV6-3 with TRBJ2-7; D might be TRBD1 (5 bases). V was trimmed by 0 bases and J by 0 bases, leaving 18 bases between them. Looked up from germline, CDR1 is MNHEY and CDR2 is SVGEGT. The CDR3 loop spans 18 amino acids. In nucleotides, the CDR3 is TGTGCCAGCAGTTACTCGACGAGCCAGGGCGGCGCCTCCTACGAGCAGTACTTC. Amino acids: CASSYSTSQGGASYEQYF.

Many counts were recorded for this clonotype. At one boundary the junction diverges from the germline segment, which might be a read error. J is TRBJ1-1 and V is TRBV11-2; D not resolved. The CDR3 contains 13 residues. Germline-derived CDR1 and CDR2 are SGHAT and FQNNGV. The CDR3 region is CANSSLKSAEAFF. CDR3 bases: TGTGCCAACAGCTCCCTTAAAAGCGCTGAAGCTTTCTTT.

This clonotype has at least ten counts. The genes are TRBV29-1 and TRBJ1-3, with D unclear. The V end lost 4 bases, the J end lost 0 bases, and 7 bases lay between the germline ends. The CDR3 has 13 amino acids. Germline CDR1 and CDR2: SQVTM and ANQGSEA. As DNA, the CDR3 is TGCAGCGTTGTCCCGGGCTCTGGAAACACCATATATTTT. Translation: CSVVPGSGNTIYF.

This clonotype was counted ten times or more. The chain carries TRBV6-1 and TRBJ2-7; D is undetermined. The length of the CDR3 is 13 residues. The germline V and J ends were trimmed by 4 bases and 2 bases, with 9 bases remaining between them. The germline V gene has CDR1 MNHNS and CDR2 SASEGT. In DNA, the CDR3 is TGTGCCAGCAGTGGGACGGGTCCCTACGAGCAGTACTTC. Protein sequence: CASSGTGPYEQYF.

The chain recombines TRBV30 with TRBJ2-1; 8 bases are a match to TRBD2. The CDR3 length is 14 residues. Germline-derived CDR1 and CDR2 are GTSNPN and SVGIG (reference sequence). J lost 3 bases, V lost 3 bases, and 4 bases had no gene match. CDR3 bases: TGTGCCTGGAGGGACGGGGGGGACTACAATGAGCAGTTCTTC. Its translation: CAWRDGGDYNEQFF. Drawing the rest from reference TRBV30 and TRBJ2-1, the complete variable domain is SQTIHQWPATLVQPVGSPLSLECTVEGTSNPNLYWYRQAAGRGLQLLFYSVGIGQISSEVPQNLSASRPQDRQFILSSKKLLLSDSGFYLCAWRDGGDYNEQFFGPGTRLTVL.

This rearrangement joins TRBV24-1 to TRBJ2-3; 8 positions agree with TRBD1. This CDR3 contains 13 residues. Germline V gives CDR1 KGHDR, CDR2 SFDVKD. V trimming: 5 bases; J trimming: 3 bases; junction bases outside the gene matches: 0. In nucleotides, the CDR3 is TGTGCCACCAGTGGGACAGGGACAGATACGCAGTATTTT. Protein product: CATSGTGTDTQYF.

At least ten counts were recorded for this clonotype. The rearrangement uses TRBV7-2 and TRBJ2-5, with 7 bases identical to TRBD1. The CDR3 contains 14 residues. V shed 5 bases and J 5 bases; nucleotides not matched to a gene: 8. From germline, CDR1 is SGHTA and CDR2 FQGNSA. CDR3 DNA sequence: TGTGCCAGCAGCCAGGGGGTGGGTATTGAGACCCAGTACTTC. Its translation is CASSQGVGIETQYF.

This clonotype was counted between two and nine times. The genes are TRBV2 and TRBJ1-5, with D possibly being TRBD1 (6 bases). In germline, CDR1 is SNHLY, CDR2 FYNNEI. The CDR3 covers 14 residues. Trimming pared 4 bases from V and 1 base from J, leaving 8 bases between. The CDR3 is CASSGDTSNQPQHF. CDR3 sequence (DNA): TGTGCCAGCAGTGGGGACACGAGCAATCAGCCCCAGCATTTT.

The chain combines TRBV5-1 with TRBJ2-7; 11 nucleotides match TRBD2. The CDR3 is made up of 15 amino acids. Trimming cost V 4 bases and J 4 bases; bases outside gene matches: 7. CDR1 SGHRS and CDR2 YFSETQ come from the germline V gene. CDR3 protein: CASSGGTSGEYEQYF. The CDR3 nucleotides read TGCGCCAGCAGCGGCGGGACTAGCGGAGAGTACGAGCAGTACTTC. Variable domain in full (rest from reference TRBV5-1 and TRBJ2-7): KAGVTQTPRYLIKTRGQQVTLSCSPISGHRSVSWYQQTPGQGLQFLFEYFSETQRNKGNFPGRFSGRQFSNSRSEMNVSTLELGDSALYLCASSGGTSGEYEQYFGPGTRLTVT.

This clonotype was detected ten times or more. The genes are TRBV2 and TRBJ2-7; D is ambiguous. Looked up from germline, CDR1 is SNHLY and CDR2 is FYNNEI. The CDR3 loop spans 13 amino acids. V was trimmed by 7 bases and J by 2 bases, leaving 12 bases between them. CDR3 DNA: TGTGCCAGCATGGAACCCTTAACCTACGAGCAGTACTTC. Encoded protein: CASMEPLTYEQYF.

This clonotype was observed many times. V gene TRBV28 combines with J gene TRBJ1-5, with 7 bases aligning to TRBD1. Germline values: CDR1 MDHEN, CDR2 SYDVKM. Germline trimming cut 5 bases from V and 5 bases from J; bases unmatched to any gene: 12. This CDR3 is 16 amino acids long. CDR3: CASSPDWDSGDQPQHF. CDR3 DNA: TGTGCCAGCAGTCCGGACTGGGACAGCGGGGATCAGCCCCAGCATTTT.

This clonotype was counted ten times or more. V and J are TRBV28 and TRBJ2-7, with D perhaps matching TRBD2 (6 bases). The CDR3 totals 13 residues. CDR1 is MDHEN and CDR2 is SYDVKM in the germline V gene. Trimming took off 8 bases at V and 5 bases at J, with 16 bases between the two ends. The CDR3 loop reads CASVERGMNEQYF. The DNA of the CDR3 is TGTGCCAGCGTTGAACGGGGGATGAACGAGCAGTACTTC. Complete variable domain (other parts from reference TRBV28 and TRBJ2-7): DVKVTQSSRYLVKRTGEKVFLECVQDMDHENMFWYRQDPGLGLRLIYFSYDVKMKEKGDIPEGYSVSREKKERFSLILESASTNQTSMYLCASVERGMNEQYFGPGTRLTVT.

This clonotype came up many times. The rearrangement uses TRBV20-1 and TRBJ2-5; D assignment may be TRBD1 or TRBD2 (6 bases each). Between the trimmed V and J ends, which lost 7 bases and 4 bases, there was a span of 13 bases. The V gene's germline CDR1 is DFQATT and CDR2 SNEGSKA (reference sequence). The CDR3 length is 12 residues. The CDR3 sequence: CSEGEVRETQYF. Written as DNA, the CDR3 is TGCAGTGAGGGGGAGGTCAGAGAGACCCAGTACTTC.

A remark on this clonotype: At one of its ends the junction is not consistent with the germline gene, which may arise from a read error. The rearrangement links TRBV29-1 to TRBJ1-2; D gene ambiguous. Germline CDR1 is SQVTM and CDR2 is ANQGSEA. The CDR3 loop spans 13 amino acids. The CDR3 nucleotides are TGCAGCGTTGATGAAGGAGGACCGTCTGGCTACAACTTC. It codes for CSVDEGGPSGYNF.

The sample holds many counts of this clonotype. The CDR3 sequence is CAGSPPGQVYEQYF. CDR3 in DNA: TGTGCCGGATCACCCCCGGGACAGGTATACGAGCAGTACTTC. The chain combines TRBV30 with TRBJ2-7, with 8 bases aligning to TRBD1. With V trimmed by 8 bases and J by 4 bases, 13 bases remained unmatched. Germline CDR1 reads GTSNPN; CDR2 reads SVGIG (reference sequence). The CDR3 consists of 14 residues. Full variable domain (missing parts from reference TRBV30 and TRBJ2-7): SQTIHQWPATLVQPVGSPLSLECTVEGTSNPNLYWYRQAAGRGLQLLFYSVGIGQISSEVPQNLSASRPQDRQFILSSKKLLLSDSGFYLCAGSPPGQVYEQYFGPGTRLTVT.

The chain has TRBV20-1 and TRBJ2-7; D not certain. The tail of the sequence fits TRBJ2-1 better, so the J call may be wrong. The CDR3 contains 16 residues. The germline V gene encodes CDR1 DFQATT and CDR2 SNEGSKA (reference sequence). The CDR3: CSASGRVEDLLDEQFF. The CDR3 coding sequence is TGCAGTGCTAGTGGTCGAGTGGAAGACCTCTTGGACGAGCAGTTCTTC.